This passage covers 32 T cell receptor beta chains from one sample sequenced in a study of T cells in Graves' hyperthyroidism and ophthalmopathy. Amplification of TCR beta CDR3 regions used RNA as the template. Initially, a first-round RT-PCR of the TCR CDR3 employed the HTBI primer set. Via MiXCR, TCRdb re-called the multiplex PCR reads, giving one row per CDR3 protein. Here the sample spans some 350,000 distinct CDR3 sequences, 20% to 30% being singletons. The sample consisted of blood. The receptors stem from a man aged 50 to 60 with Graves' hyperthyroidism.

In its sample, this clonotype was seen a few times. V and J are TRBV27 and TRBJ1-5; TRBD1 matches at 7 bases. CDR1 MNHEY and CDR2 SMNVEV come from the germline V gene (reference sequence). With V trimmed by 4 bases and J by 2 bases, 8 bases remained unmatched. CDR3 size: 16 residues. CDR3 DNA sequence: TGTGCCAGCAGTTCGCTACAGGGGTGGCGCAATCAGCCCCAGCATTTT. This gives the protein CASSSLQGWRNQPQHF.

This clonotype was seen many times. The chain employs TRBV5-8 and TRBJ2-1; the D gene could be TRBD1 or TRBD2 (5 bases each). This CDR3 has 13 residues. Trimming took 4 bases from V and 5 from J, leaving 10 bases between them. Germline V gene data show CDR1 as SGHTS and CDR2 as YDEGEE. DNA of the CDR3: TGTGCCAGCAGCCCTGTGGGGGACAATGAGCAGTTCTTC. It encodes CASSPVGDNEQFF.

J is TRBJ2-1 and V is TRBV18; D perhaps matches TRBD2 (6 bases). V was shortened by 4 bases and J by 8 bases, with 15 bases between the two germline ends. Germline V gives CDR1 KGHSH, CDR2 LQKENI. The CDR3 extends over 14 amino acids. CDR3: CASSLMSGDDEQFF. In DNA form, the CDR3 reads TGTGCCAGCTCACTCATGTCGGGAGATGATGAGCAGTTCTTC.

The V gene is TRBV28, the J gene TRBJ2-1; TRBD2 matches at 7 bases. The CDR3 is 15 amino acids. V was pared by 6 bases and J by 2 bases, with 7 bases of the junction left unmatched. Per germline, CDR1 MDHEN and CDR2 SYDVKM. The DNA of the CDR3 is TGTGCCAGCAGCTTAGACGGGAGGCCCTACAATGAGCAGTTCTTC. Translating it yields CASSLDGRPYNEQFF. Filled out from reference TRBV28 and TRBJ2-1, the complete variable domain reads DVKVTQSSRYLVKRTGEKVFLECVQDMDHENMFWYRQDPGLGLRLIYFSYDVKMKEKGDIPEGYSVSREKKERFSLILESASTNQTSMYLCASSLDGRPYNEQFFGPGTRLTVL.

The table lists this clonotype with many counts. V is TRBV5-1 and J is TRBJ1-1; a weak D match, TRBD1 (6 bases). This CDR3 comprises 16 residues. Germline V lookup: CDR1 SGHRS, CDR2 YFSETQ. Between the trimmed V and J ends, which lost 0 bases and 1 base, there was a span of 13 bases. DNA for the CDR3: TGCGCCAGCAGCTTGGAAACAGGGCAAAGGAACACTGAAGCTTTCTTT. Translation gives CASSLETGQRNTEAFF.

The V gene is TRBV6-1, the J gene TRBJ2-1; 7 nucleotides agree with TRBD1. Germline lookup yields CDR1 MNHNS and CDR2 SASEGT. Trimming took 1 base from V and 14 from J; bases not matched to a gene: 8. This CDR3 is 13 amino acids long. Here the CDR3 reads CASSEVQGREEFF. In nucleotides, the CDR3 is TGTGCCAGCAGTGAAGTACAGGGGCGTGAAGAGTTCTTC.

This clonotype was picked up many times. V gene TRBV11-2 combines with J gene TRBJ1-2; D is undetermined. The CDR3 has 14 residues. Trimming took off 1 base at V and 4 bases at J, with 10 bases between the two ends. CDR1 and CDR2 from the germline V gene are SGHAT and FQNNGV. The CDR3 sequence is CASSLGRDGYGYTF. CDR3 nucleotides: TGTGCCAGCAGCTTAGGCCGGGATGGCTATGGCTACACCTTC.

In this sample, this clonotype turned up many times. The CDR3 reads CASSLGPQRVVNNEQFF. CDR3 coding DNA: TGTGCCAGCAGTTTAGGTCCCCAGCGGGTCGTTAACAATGAGCAGTTCTTC. The chain uses TRBV28 and TRBJ2-1, with a possible D match to TRBD2 (6 bases). This CDR3 comprises 17 residues. Deletions cut 2 bases from V and 5 bases from J, with 19 bases between. CDR1 is MDHEN and CDR2 is SYDVKM in the germline V gene.

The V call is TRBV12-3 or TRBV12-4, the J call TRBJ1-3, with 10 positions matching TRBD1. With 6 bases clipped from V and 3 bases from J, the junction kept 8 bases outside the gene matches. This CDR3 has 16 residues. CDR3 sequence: CASRTGGADGGNTIYF. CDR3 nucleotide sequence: TGTGCCAGCAGGACAGGGGGCGCGGATGGTGGAAACACCATATATTTT.

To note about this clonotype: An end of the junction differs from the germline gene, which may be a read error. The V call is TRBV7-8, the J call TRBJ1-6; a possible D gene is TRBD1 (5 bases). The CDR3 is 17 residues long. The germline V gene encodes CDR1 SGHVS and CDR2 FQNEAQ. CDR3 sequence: CANSLAGPSLSNSPLHF. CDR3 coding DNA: TGTGCCAACAGCTTAGCGGGACCCTCGTTAAGTAATTCACCCCTCCACTTT. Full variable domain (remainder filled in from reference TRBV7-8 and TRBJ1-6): GAGVSQSPRYKVAKRGQDVALRCDPISGHVSLFWYQQALGQGPEFLTYFQNEAQLDKSGLPSDRFFAERPEGSVSTLKIQRTQQEDSAVYLCANSLAGPSLSNSPLHFGNGTRLTVT.

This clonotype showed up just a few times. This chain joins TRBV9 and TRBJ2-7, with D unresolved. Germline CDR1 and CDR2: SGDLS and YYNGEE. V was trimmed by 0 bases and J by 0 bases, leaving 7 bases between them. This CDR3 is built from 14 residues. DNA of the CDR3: TGTGCCAGCAGCGTAGAGTGGAACTCCTACGAGCAGTACTTC. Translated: CASSVEWNSYEQYF.

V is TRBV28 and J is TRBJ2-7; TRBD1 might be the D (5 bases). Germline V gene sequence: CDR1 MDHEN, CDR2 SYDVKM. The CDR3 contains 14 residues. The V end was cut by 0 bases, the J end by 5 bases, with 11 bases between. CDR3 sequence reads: CASSLWAGLNEQYF. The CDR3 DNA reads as TGTGCCAGCAGTTTATGGGCAGGGCTAAACGAGCAGTACTTC. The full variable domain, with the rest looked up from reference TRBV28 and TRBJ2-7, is DVKVTQSSRYLVKRTGEKVFLECVQDMDHENMFWYRQDPGLGLRLIYFSYDVKMKEKGDIPEGYSVSREKKERFSLILESASTNQTSMYLCASSLWAGLNEQYFGPGTRLTVT.

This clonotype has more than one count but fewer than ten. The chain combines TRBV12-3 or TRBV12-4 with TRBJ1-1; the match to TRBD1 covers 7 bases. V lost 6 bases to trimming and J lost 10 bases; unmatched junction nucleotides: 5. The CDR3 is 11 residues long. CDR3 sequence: CASSPRDRAFF. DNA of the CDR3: TGTGCCAGCAGCCCCCGGGACAGAGCTTTCTTT.

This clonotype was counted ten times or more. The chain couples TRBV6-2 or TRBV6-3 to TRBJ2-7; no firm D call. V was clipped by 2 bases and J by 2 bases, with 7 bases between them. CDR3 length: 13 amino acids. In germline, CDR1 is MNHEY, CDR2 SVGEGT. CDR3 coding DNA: TGTGCCAGCAGTTACGGGTCGACCTACGAGCAGTACTTC. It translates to CASSYGSTYEQYF.

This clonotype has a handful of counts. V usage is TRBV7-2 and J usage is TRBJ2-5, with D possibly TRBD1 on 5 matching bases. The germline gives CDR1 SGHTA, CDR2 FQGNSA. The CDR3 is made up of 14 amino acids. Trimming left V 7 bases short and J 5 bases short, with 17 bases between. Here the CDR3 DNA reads TGTGCCAGCAATCCAGGGCCCGGGTGGGAGACCCAGTACTTC. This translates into CASNPGPGWETQYF. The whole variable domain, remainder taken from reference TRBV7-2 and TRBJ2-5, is GAGVSQSPSNKVTEKGKDVELRCDPISGHTALYWYRQSLGQGLEFLIYFQGNSAPDKSGLPSDRFSAERTGGSVSTLTIQRTQQEDSAVYLCASNPGPGWETQYFGPGTRLLVL.

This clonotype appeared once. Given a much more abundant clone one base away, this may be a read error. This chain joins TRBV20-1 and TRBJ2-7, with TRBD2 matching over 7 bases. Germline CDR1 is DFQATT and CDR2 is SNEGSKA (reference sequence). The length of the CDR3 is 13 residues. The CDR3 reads CGASGLGTYEQYF. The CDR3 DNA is TGCGGTGCTAGTGGACTAGGGACCTACGAGCAGTACTTC.

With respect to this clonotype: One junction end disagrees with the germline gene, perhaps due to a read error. The CDR3 coding sequence is TGCGCCAGCAGCCGCACCCTTGTAGGGGGTAACACTGAAGCTTTCTTT. It is translated as CASSRTLVGGNTEAFF. The V and J genes are TRBV11-1 and TRBJ1-1, with D tentatively TRBD1 (6 bases). This CDR3 spans 16 amino acids. CDR1 and CDR2 (germline): SGHAT, FQDESV (reference sequence). The full variable domain, completed using reference TRBV11-1 and TRBJ1-1, is EAEVAQSPRYKITEKSQAVAFWCDPISGHATLYWYRQILGQGPELLVQFQDESVVDDSQLPKDRFSAERLKGVDSTLKIQPAELGDSAMYLCASSRTLVGGNTEAFFGQGTRLTVV.

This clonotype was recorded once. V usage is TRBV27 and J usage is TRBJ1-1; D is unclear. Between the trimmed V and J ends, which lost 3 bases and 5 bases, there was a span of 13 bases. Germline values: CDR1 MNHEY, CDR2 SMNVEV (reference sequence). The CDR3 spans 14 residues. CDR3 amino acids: CASSFGVARTEAFF. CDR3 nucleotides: TGTGCCAGCAGTTTTGGGGTTGCGAGGACTGAAGCTTTCTTT.

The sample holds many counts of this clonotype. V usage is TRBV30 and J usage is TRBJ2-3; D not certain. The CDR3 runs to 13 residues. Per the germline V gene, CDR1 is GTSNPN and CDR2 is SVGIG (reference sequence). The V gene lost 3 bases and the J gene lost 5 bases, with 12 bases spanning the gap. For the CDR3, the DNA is TGTGCCTGGAGCACCGTCTCGCGAGATACGCAGTATTTT. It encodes CAWSTVSRDTQYF.

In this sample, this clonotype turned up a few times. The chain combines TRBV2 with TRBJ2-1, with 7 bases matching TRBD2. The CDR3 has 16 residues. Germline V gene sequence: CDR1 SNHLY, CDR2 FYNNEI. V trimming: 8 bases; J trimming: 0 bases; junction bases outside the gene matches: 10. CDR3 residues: CASGTSEPSSYNEQFF. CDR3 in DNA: TGTGCCAGCGGTACTAGCGAGCCGAGCTCCTACAATGAGCAGTTCTTC.

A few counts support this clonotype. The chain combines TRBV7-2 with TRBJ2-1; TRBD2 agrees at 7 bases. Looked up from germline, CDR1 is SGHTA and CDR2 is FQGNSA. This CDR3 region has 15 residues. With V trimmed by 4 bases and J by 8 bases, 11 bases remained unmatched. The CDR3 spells CASSSGLGRFDEQFF. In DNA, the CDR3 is TGTGCCAGCAGCTCCGGACTAGGTCGATTCGATGAGCAGTTCTTC.

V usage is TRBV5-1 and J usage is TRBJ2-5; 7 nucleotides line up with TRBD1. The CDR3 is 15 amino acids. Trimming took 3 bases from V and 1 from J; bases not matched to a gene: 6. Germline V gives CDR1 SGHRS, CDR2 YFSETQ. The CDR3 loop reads CASSSGQTGQETQYF. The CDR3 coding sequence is TGCGCCAGCAGCTCGGGACAGACCGGCCAAGAGACCCAGTACTTC.

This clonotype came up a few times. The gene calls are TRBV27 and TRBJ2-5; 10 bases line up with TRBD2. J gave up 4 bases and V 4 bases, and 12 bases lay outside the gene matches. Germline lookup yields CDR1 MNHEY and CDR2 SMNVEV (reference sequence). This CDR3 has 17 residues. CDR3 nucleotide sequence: TGTGCCAGCAGTTACGGGCTAGCGGGAGCTTTAGTAGAGACCCAGTACTTC. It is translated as CASSYGLAGALVETQYF.

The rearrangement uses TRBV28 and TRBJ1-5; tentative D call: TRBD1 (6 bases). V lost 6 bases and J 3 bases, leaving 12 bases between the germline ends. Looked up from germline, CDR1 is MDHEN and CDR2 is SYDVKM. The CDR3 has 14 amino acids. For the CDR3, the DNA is TGTGCCAGCAGAGAACAGGGAAACAATCAGCCCCAGCATTTT. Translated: CASREQGNNQPQHF.

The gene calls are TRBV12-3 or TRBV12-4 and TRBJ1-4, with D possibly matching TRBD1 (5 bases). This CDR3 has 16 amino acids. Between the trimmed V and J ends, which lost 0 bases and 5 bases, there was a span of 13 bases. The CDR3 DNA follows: TGTGCCAGCAGTTTAGCGGGCCAGGGATTAAATGAAAAACTGTTTTTT. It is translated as CASSLAGQGLNEKLFF.

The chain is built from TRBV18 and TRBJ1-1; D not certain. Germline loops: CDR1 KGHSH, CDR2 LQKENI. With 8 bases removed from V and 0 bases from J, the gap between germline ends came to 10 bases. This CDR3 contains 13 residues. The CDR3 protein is CASKDNLNTEAFF. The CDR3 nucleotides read TGTGCCAGCAAAGACAACCTGAACACTGAAGCTTTCTTT.

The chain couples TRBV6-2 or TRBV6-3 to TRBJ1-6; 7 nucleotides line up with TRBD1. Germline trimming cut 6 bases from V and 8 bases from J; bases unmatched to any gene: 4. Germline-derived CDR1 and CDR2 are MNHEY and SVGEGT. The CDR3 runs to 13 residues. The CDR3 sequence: CASRGTGDSPLHF. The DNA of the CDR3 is TGTGCCAGCAGGGGAACAGGGGATTCACCCCTCCACTTT.

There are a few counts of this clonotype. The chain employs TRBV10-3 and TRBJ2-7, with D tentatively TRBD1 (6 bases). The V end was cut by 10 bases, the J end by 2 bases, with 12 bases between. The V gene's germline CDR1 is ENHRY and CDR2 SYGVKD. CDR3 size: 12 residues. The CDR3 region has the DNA TGTGCCAACGGACAGTACGCCTACGAGCAGTACTTC. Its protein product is CANGQYAYEQYF.

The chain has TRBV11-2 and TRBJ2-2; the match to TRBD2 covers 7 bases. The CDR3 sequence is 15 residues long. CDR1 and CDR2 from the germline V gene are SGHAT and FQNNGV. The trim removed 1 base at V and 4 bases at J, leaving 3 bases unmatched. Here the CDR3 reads CASSLVASGTGELFF. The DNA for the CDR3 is TGTGCCAGCAGCTTAGTGGCTAGCGGCACCGGGGAGCTGTTTTTT.

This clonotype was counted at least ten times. CDR3 DNA sequence: TGTGCCAGCAGCACCCCAGAGGGGAGCAGAGAGCAGTACTTC. It is translated as CASSTPEGSREQYF. The rearrangement joins TRBV12-3 or TRBV12-4 to TRBJ2-7; D assignment may be TRBD1 or TRBD2 (5 bases each). The germline V and J ends were trimmed by 6 bases and 7 bases, with 19 bases remaining between them. The CDR3 length is 14 residues.

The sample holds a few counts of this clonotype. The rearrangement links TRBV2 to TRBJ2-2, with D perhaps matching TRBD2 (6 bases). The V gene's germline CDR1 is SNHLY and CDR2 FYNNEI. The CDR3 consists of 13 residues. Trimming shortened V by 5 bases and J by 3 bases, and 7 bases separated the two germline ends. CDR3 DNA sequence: TGTGCCAGCAGTCCGGGAGACACCGGGGAGCTGTTTTTT. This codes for CASSPGDTGELFF.

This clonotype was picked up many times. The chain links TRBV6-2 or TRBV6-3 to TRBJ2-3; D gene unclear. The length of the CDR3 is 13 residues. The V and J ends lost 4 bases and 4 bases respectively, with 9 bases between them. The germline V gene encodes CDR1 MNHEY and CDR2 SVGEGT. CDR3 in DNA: TGTGCCAGCAGTTCTCATGGGGCAGATACGCAGTATTTT. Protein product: CASSSHGADTQYF.